This T cell receptor (beta chain) originates from a study of regulatory T cells in long-lasting Graves disease. Study-wide results and limits: Thyroid tissue was not studied; only peripheral blood was. Persistent cases of Graves' showed reduced TCR diversity relative to newly diagnosed patients. Possibly, accuracy suffered from the small sample size.

Time point reported: newly diagnosed GD, antithyroid drugs for less than 3 months. Generation of the TCR library employed RNA extracted from PBMCs. There are 14 residues in the CDR3. V was cut by 6 bases and J by 7 bases, with 15 bases left in between. Per germline, CDR1 MNHEY and CDR2 SVGEGT. A remark on this clonotype: The target antigen is unknown.

Combining iRepertoire HTBI primers with Arm-PCR of CDR3 regions, the authors built TCR beta libraries. TCRdb passed the multiplex PCR reads through MiXCR, listing each CDR3 protein once. The sample consists of over 500,000 distinct CDR3 sequences, 16% of them appearing once. A further study also used this sample, focusing on T cells in Graves' hyperthyroidism and ophthalmopathy.

V usage is TRBV6-2 or TRBV6-3 and J usage is TRBJ2-2, with no clear D. This clonotype originated in a woman under 40 with Graves disease. Sample: peripheral blood mononuclear cells (PBMCs), taken at new diagnosis, from a patient treated with antithyroid drugs. The DNA of the CDR3 is TGTGCCAGCAGCCCCCGAATAAGAGGCGGGGAGCTGTTTTTT. It translates to CASSPRIRGGELFF.